The 23 T cell receptor beta chains below all came from one sample that was sequenced in a study of blood T cells in healthy people across ages. Combining a sample-barcoded 5' primer with a J-beta primer mix, a second PCR ran for about 7 to 11 cycles. TCRdb re-analysed the 5' RACE reads in MiXCR, keeping a single row per CDR3 protein. Of 800,000 or so distinct CDR3 sequences in the sample, roughly 60% were seen once. The sample was blood. Receptors were obtained from a young man in good health.

A word on this clonotype: At one end the junction does not follow the germline gene, possibly because of a read error. The chain is built from TRBV20-1 and TRBJ1-5, with D tentatively TRBD1 (5 bases). The CDR3 extends over 13 amino acids. Germline lookup yields CDR1 DFQATT and CDR2 SNEGSKA (reference sequence). DNA of the CDR3: TGCAGTGCTAGAGGGACGGACAATCAACCCCAGCATTTT. Protein product: CSARGTDNQPQHF.

The chain employs TRBV12-3 or TRBV12-4 and TRBJ2-6; D remains unclear. The CDR3 loop spans 15 amino acids. V was clipped by 6 bases and J by 1 base, with 10 bases between them. In DNA, the CDR3 is TGTGCCAGCAGACTCACAGATTCTGGGGCCAACGTCCTGACTTTC. Translating gives CASRLTDSGANVLTF.

This clonotype has at least ten counts. The chain has TRBV12-3 or TRBV12-4 and TRBJ1-5; TRBD1 aligns across 10 bases. This CDR3 has 14 residues. J was trimmed by 5 bases and V by 6 bases; bases with no gene match: 4. CDR3 in DNA: TGTGCCAGCAGCCCGACAGGGGGCCATCAGCCCCAGCATTTT. Translated, it gives CASSPTGGHQPQHF.

This clonotype was picked up a small number of times. The V and J genes are TRBV28 and TRBJ2-7; D not resolved. The germline CDR1 and CDR2 sequences are MDHEN and SYDVKM. This CDR3 is 13 amino acids long. V lost 3 bases, J lost 7 bases, and 13 bases lay in between. The CDR3 loop is CASSFEWAREQYF. In nucleotides, the CDR3 is TGTGCCAGCAGTTTCGAGTGGGCACGGGAGCAGTACTTC. Complete variable domain (other parts from reference TRBV28 and TRBJ2-7): DVKVTQSSRYLVKRTGEKVFLECVQDMDHENMFWYRQDPGLGLRLIYFSYDVKMKEKGDIPEGYSVSREKKERFSLILESASTNQTSMYLCASSFEWAREQYFGPGTRLTVT.

The chain uses TRBV5-6 and TRBJ2-3; D remains ambiguous. CDR1 and CDR2 (germline): SGHDT, YYEEEE. Trimming removed 1 base at V and 2 bases at J, with 14 bases between. CDR3 length: 16 amino acids. The CDR3 region has the DNA TGTGCCAGCAGCTTGCTCCAGCCGATGCACACAGATACGCAGTATTTT. Protein: CASSLLQPMHTDTQYF.

The chain links TRBV15 to TRBJ1-4, with D unresolved. V lost 3 bases to trimming and J lost 8 bases, with 16 bases between them. The germline V gene encodes CDR1 LNHNV and CDR2 YYDKDF (reference sequence). The length of the CDR3 is 15 residues. CDR3 residues: CATSSPPSGYEKLFF. Written as DNA, the CDR3 is TGTGCCACCAGCAGCCCCCCCAGCGGCTACGAAAAACTGTTTTTT.

This sequence joins TRBV2 and TRBJ1-4; D may be TRBD1 (5 bases). CDR1 is SNHLY, CDR2 FYNNEI, per germline. The CDR3 totals 14 residues. Trimming pared 8 bases from V and 2 bases from J, leaving 12 bases between. The DNA for the CDR3 is TGTGCCAGCGGCGGGGGTTCGACTAATGAAAAACTGTTTTTT. It translates to CASGGGSTNEKLFF.

The chain employs TRBV12-3 or TRBV12-4 and TRBJ2-7; TRBD1 agrees at 8 bases. The DNA matches TRBJ2-5 better at its end, which makes the J call doubtful. The CDR3 contains 14 residues. CDR3 in amino acids: CASSVETGAKTQYF. The CDR3 DNA is TGTGCCAGCAGTGTAGAGACAGGGGCGAAGACCCAGTACTTC.

This clonotype has a single count. V usage is TRBV6-5 and J usage is TRBJ1-2; 9 bases are shared with TRBD1. The J segment lost 6 bases and the V segment lost 6 bases, leaving 8 bases of the junction unmatched. This CDR3 spans 14 amino acids. Germline assignment: CDR1 MNHEY and CDR2 SVGAGI. In DNA form, the CDR3 reads TGTGCCAGCAGGGCCGGGACAGGGTCGAATGGCTACACCTTC. Amino acid sequence: CASRAGTGSNGYTF.

This clonotype was detected a few times. This chain joins TRBV7-2 and TRBJ2-3; D gene uncertain. Germline V gene lookup returns CDR1 SGHTA and CDR2 FQGNSA. This CDR3 is built from 13 residues. The V end was cut by 2 bases, the J end by 2 bases, with 5 bases between. The CDR3 region is CASSLTITDTQYF. CDR3 nucleotide sequence: TGTGCCAGCAGCTTAACTATCACAGATACGCAGTATTTT.

This clonotype was counted a few times. The rearrangement uses TRBV7-2 and TRBJ2-5; D not certain. CDR3 length: 14 residues. V lost 5 bases, J lost 4 bases, and 14 bases lay in between. Germline lookup yields CDR1 SGHTA and CDR2 FQGNSA. CDR3 sequence: CASSPVGIGETQYF. The CDR3 DNA follows: TGTGCCAGCAGCCCAGTCGGCATCGGAGAGACCCAGTACTTC.

This sequence joins TRBV10-3 and TRBJ2-5, with 8 bases identical to TRBD2. The CDR3 is made up of 17 amino acids. V shed 1 base, J shed 0 bases, and the junction held 7 bases outside the gene matches. Germline V gene lookup returns CDR1 ENHRY and CDR2 SYGVKD. Here the CDR3 DNA reads TGTGCCATCAGTGAGTTGTGGACTAGCCCGTACCAAGAGACCCAGTACTTC. This gives the protein CAISELWTSPYQETQYF.

The chain couples TRBV7-9 to TRBJ2-3, with D tentatively TRBD2 (5 bases). CDR1 and CDR2 from the germline V gene are SEHNR and FQNEAQ (reference sequence). V was clipped by 4 bases and J by 7 bases, with 6 bases between them. The length of the CDR3 is 11 residues. This CDR3 reads CASSSGYTQYF. For the CDR3, the DNA is TGTGCCAGCAGCTCGGGATATACGCAGTATTTT.

This chain uses TRBV4-1 with TRBJ2-3; D unresolved. This CDR3 contains 15 residues. The germline gives CDR1 MGHRA, CDR2 YSYEKL. The V gene lost 5 bases and the J gene lost 2 bases, with 14 bases spanning the gap. For the CDR3, the DNA is TGCGCCAGCAGCTATGACACTGTGTACACAGATACGCAGTATTTT. Encoded protein: CASSYDTVYTDTQYF.

The chain joins TRBV7-9 to TRBJ1-4; D not certain. V lost 3 bases and J lost 0, with 14 bases in between. This CDR3 region has 17 residues. Per germline, CDR1 SEHNR and CDR2 FQNEAQ (reference sequence). As DNA, the CDR3 is TGTGCCAGCAGCTTTTCGTATCAGAGCCCAACTAATGAAAAACTGTTTTTT. It translates to CASSFSYQSPTNEKLFF.

The rearrangement joins TRBV4-2 to TRBJ1-1; TRBD1 matches 8 bases. Germline lookup yields CDR1 LGHNA and CDR2 YNFKEQ. V was pared by 3 bases and J by 0 bases, with 15 bases of the junction left unmatched. The length of the CDR3 is 19 residues. CDR3 region: CASSQRLGQGAYLNTEAFF. CDR3 coding DNA: TGTGCCAGCAGCCAGCGGTTAGGGCAGGGGGCATATTTGAACACTGAAGCTTTCTTT.

The chain combines TRBV6-5 with TRBJ1-6, with TRBD1 matching 11 bases. V lost 2 bases to trimming and J lost 4 bases; unmatched junction nucleotides: 4. This CDR3 is built from 17 residues. Germline values: CDR1 MNHEY, CDR2 SVGAGI. Here the CDR3 DNA reads TGTGCCAGCAGTTACACCGGGACAGGGGGTTATAATTCACCCCTCCACTTT. Translated: CASSYTGTGGYNSPLHF.

This clonotype was seen only once. This rearrangement joins TRBV4-1 to TRBJ2-1; a possible D gene is TRBD1 (6 bases). Germline loops: CDR1 MGHRA, CDR2 YSYEKL. V gave up 1 base and J gave up 5 bases, with 9 bases separating them. This CDR3 has 14 amino acids. In DNA form, the CDR3 reads TGCGCCAGCAGCCAAGGGTCAGGGGACAATGAGCAGTTCTTC. The encoded protein is CASSQGSGDNEQFF.

The chain employs TRBV5-1 and TRBJ1-2; D perhaps matches TRBD1 (5 bases). Germline values: CDR1 SGHRS, CDR2 YFSETQ. V lost 4 bases, J lost 6 bases, and 13 bases lay in between. This CDR3 comprises 13 residues. CDR3 amino acids: CASSPAGGDGYTF. The DNA for the CDR3 is TGCGCCAGCAGCCCGGCCGGAGGGGATGGCTACACCTTC.

The rearrangement links TRBV28 to TRBJ1-5; unclear D gene. Trimming removed 6 bases from V and 7 bases from J, with 10 bases in between. The germline V gene has CDR1 MDHEN and CDR2 SYDVKM. The length of the CDR3 is 12 residues. The CDR3 here is CASSPLGQPQHF. As DNA, the CDR3 is TGTGCCAGCAGCCCCTTAGGACAGCCCCAGCATTTT.

The gene calls are TRBV7-6 and TRBJ2-7; the D call may be TRBD1 or TRBD2 (5 bases each). V was clipped by 5 bases and J by 4 bases, with 15 bases between them. Germline CDR1 is SGHVS and CDR2 is FNYEAQ. This CDR3 has 14 amino acids. The CDR3 DNA is TGTGCCAGCAGCCCCGGGACCCCGGGGTACGAGCAGTACTTC. This codes for CASSPGTPGYEQYF.

The sample holds a few counts of this clonotype. CDR3 in amino acids: CASSSGVGNQPQHF. CDR3 sequence (DNA): TGTGCCAGCAGTTCTGGGGTTGGTAATCAGCCCCAGCATTTT. The chain is built from TRBV28 and TRBJ1-5, with unresolved D. V was trimmed by 4 bases and J by 4 bases, leaving 11 bases between them. Germline CDR1 and CDR2: MDHEN and SYDVKM. The CDR3 covers 14 residues.

The chain links TRBV7-9 to TRBJ2-7, with TRBD2 matching over 7 bases. With V trimmed by 0 bases and J by 4 bases, 9 bases remained unmatched. The CDR3 runs 16 residues. Per germline, CDR1 SEHNR and CDR2 FQNEAQ (reference sequence). The CDR3 bases are TGTGCCAGCAGCTTAGCTTTAAGCGGGGATAATTACGAGCAGTACTTC. The encoded protein is CASSLALSGDNYEQYF.